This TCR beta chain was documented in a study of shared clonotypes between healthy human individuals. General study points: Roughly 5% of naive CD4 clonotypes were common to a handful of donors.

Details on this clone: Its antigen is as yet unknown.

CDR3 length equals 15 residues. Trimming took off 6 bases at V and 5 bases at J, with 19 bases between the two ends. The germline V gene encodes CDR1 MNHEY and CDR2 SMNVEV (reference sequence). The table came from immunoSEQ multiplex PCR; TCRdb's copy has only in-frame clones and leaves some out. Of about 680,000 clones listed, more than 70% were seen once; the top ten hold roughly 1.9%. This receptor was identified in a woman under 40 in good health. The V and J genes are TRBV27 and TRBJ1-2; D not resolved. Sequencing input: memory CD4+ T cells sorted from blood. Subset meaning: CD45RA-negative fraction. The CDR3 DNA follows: TGTGCCAGCAGCAAAGATAGCCTAACTGGATATGGCTACACCTTC. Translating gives CASSKDSLTGYGYTF.